This T cell receptor beta chain was found in a study of blood T cell repertoires in COVID-19. Clones were sequenced by immunoSEQ multiplex PCR, and TCRdb holds only the in-frame ones, with some missing. The table lists under 150,000 clones, 70% to 90% of them singletons. Germline assignment: CDR1 SGHNT and CDR2 YYREEE (reference sequence). This CDR3 has 13 residues. J lost 8 bases, V lost 4 bases, and 7 bases had no gene match. Sequencing was done on a sample of peripheral blood. This TCR derives from a woman between 65 and 79 years old who had recovered from COVID-19. The chain links TRBV5-4 to TRBJ2-5, with 8 positions matching TRBD2. CDR3 sequence reads: CASSTTSGATQYF. CDR3 DNA: TGTGCCAGCAGCACCACTAGCGGAGCTACCCAGTACTTC.